This TCR beta chain was profiled in a study of CD4+ T cells in melanoma. General study points: CD8+ T cell, macrophage and B cell function reportedly correlated with neoantigen-specific CD4+ T cells. Diverse differentiation states were reported for melanoma neoantigen-specific CD4+ T cells.

With respect to this clone: Its antigen is unknown.

The CDR3 contains 16 residues. CDR1 and CDR2 from the germline V gene are LGHNA and YNFKEQ. V lost 5 bases, J lost 2 bases, and 9 bases stayed unmatched. Profiling relied on immunoSEQ multiplex PCR, and the TCRdb table lists in-frame clones only, not all of them. This table has around 100,000 clones, around 92% appearing once. Sequenced: peripheral blood. The chain uses TRBV4-2 and TRBJ2-1; 7 bases map to TRBD1. This clonotype was obtained from a human donor with melanoma. CDR3 region: CASSSRGYLPYNEQFF. In DNA form, the CDR3 reads TGTGCCAGCAGCTCCAGGGGGTATCTCCCCTACAATGAGCAGTTCTTC.